These T cell receptor beta chains were read from a single sample in a study of blood T cells in healthy people across ages. Via MiXCR, TCRdb re-called the 5' RACE reads, giving one row per CDR3 protein. The data contain around 800,000 distinct CDR3 sequences, approximately 67% of them seen just once; the ten biggest clones take up around a quarter. The specimen was blood. The receptor source for this set is a man under 40 in good health. Both conserved end residues are part of each CDR3. D genes are given only for firm matches. Clone size is not always given. Where it is, it says once, few, many or a class for expanded clones.

abundance,v_gene,len,d_gene,j_gene,CDR3aa,CDR3nt
NA,TRBV7-2,14,NA,TRBJ2-3,CASSLRPPPDTQYF,TGTGCCAGCAGCTTGCGGCCTCCTCCAGATACGCAGTATTTT
NA,TRBV6-2/TRBV6-3,13,NA,TRBJ2-1,CASSYGQPNEQFF,TGTGCCAGCAGTTACGGGCAACCCAATGAGCAGTTCTTC
NA,TRBV7-8,17,NA,TRBJ1-2,CASSLDVIGGTNYGYTF,TGTGCCAGCAGCTTAGACGTAATTGGGGGGACTAACTATGGCTACACCTTC
NA,TRBV27,19,NA,TRBJ1-5,CASSLEGPRAANSNQPQHF,TGTGCCAGCAGTTTAGAGGGCCCTAGGGCAGCTAATAGCAATCAGCCCCAGCATTTT
once,TRBV7-2,17,NA,TRBJ1-2,CASSVPYAGSRDYGYTF,TGTGCCAGCAGCGTCCCCTACGCAGGCTCGAGGGACTATGGCTACACCTTC
NA,TRBV14,14,NA,TRBJ2-7,CASSQTLATYEQYF,TGTGCCAGCAGCCAAACACTAGCAACCTACGAGCAGTACTTC
few,TRBV7-9,12,NA,TRBJ2-3,CASSFGNIPQYF,TGTGCCAGCAGCTTTGGTAATATACCGCAGTATTTT
few,TRBV9,15,NA,TRBJ2-2,CASSRDWGLDGELFF,TGTGCCAGCAGTCGCGATTGGGGGCTTGACGGGGAGCTGTTTTTT
NA,TRBV6-1,12,NA,TRBJ2-1,CASRERGLEQFF,TGTGCCAGCAGAGAAAGGGGCCTCGAGCAGTTCTTC
many,TRBV7-2,14,TRBD2,TRBJ2-7,CASSSGLAGGEQYF,TGTGCCAGCAGCTCGGGACTAGCGGGTGGCGAGCAGTACTTC